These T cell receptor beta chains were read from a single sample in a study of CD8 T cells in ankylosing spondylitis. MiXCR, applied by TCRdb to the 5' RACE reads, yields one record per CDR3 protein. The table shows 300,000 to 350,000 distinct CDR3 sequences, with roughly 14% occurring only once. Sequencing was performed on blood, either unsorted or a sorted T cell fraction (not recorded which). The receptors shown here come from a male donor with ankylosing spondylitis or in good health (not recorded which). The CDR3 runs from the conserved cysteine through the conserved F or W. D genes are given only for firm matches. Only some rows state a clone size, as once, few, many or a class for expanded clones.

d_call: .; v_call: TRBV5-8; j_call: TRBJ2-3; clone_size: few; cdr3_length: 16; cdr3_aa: CASSLRPGRSTDTQYF; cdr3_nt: TGTGCCAGCAGCTTGAGACCGGGACGGAGCACAGATACGCAGTATTTT
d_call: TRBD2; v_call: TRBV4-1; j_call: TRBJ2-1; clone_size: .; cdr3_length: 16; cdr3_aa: CASKLFGAGGGNEQFF; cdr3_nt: TGCGCCAGCAAACTATTCGGTGCGGGGGGAGGGAATGAGCAGTTCTTC
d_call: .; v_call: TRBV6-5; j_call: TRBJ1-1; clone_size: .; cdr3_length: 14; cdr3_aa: CASSYTTVNTEAFF; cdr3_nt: TGTGCCAGCAGTTACACAACTGTGAACACTGAAGCTTTCTTT
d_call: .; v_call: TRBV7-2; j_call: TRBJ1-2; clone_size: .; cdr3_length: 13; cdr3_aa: CASSPDGKYGYTF; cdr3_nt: TGTGCCAGCAGCCCTGACGGGAAATATGGCTACACCTTC
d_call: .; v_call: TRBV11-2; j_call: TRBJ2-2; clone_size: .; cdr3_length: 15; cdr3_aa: CASSLEKVETGELFF; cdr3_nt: TGTGCCAGCAGCTTGGAGAAGGTTGAGACCGGGGAGCTGTTTTTT
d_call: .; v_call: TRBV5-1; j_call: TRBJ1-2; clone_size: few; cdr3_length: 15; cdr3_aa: CASSLGTFLKDGYTF; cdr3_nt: TGCGCCAGCAGCTTGGGGACATTTTTGAAGGATGGCTACACCTTC
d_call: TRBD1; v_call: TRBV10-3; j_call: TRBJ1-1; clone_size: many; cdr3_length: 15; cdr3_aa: CAIRWDSHMNTEAFF; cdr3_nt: TGTGCCATCAGGTGGGACAGCCACATGAACACTGAAGCTTTCTTT
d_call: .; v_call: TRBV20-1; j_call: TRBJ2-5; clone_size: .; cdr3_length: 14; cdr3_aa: CSARGGSTLETQYF; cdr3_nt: TGCAGTGCTAGGGGGGGCAGTACTCTAGAGACCCAGTACTTC
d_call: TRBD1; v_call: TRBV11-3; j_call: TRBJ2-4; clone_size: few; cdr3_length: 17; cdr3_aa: CASSSRGTGGMENIQYF; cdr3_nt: TGTGCCAGCAGCTCCCGAGGGACAGGGGGCATGGAAAACATTCAGTACTTC
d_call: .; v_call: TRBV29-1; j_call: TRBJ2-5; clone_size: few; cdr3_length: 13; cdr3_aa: CSVGGRAAETQYF; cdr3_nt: TGCAGCGTTGGGGGAAGGGCAGCGGAGACCCAGTACTTC
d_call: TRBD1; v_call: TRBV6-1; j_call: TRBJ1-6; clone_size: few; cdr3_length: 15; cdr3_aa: CASSESTGGNSPLHF; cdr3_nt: TGTGCCAGCAGTGAATCGACAGGGGGCAATTCACCCCTCCACTTT
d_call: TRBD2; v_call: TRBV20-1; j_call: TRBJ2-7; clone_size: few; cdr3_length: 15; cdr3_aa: CSALERSLAGYEQYF; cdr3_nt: TGCAGTGCTCTAGAGAGATCGCTAGCGGGGTACGAGCAGTACTTC
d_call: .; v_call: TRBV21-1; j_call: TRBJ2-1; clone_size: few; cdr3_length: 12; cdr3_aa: CASSKEDARRFF; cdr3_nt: TGTGCCAGCAGCAAAGAGGACGCCCGGAGGTTCTTC
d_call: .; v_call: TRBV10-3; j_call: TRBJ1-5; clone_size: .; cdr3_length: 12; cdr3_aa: CATARADQPQHF; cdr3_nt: TGTGCCACTGCCAGGGCCGACCAGCCCCAGCATTTT
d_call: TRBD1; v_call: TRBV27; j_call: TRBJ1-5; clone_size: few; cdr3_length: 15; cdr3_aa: CASSPADRGHQPQHF; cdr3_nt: TGTGCCAGCAGTCCCGCGGACAGGGGGCATCAGCCCCAGCATTTT
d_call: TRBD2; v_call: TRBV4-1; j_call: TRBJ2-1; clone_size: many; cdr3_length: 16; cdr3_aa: CASSQRRLAAYNEQFF; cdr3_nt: TGCGCCAGCAGCCAACGAAGACTAGCGGCCTACAATGAGCAGTTCTTC
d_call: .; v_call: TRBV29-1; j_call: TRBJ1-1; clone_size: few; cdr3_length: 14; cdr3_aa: CSVGGGVMNTEAFF; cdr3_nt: TGCAGCGTTGGGGGGGGGGTAATGAACACTGAAGCTTTCTTT
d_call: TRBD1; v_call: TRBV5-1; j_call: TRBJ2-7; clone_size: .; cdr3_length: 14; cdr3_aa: CASSYPQGPYEQYF; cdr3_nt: TGCGCCAGCAGCTACCCACAGGGGCCGTACGAGCAGTACTTC
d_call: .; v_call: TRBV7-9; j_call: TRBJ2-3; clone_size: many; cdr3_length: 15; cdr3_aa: CASSPLGTSTDTQYF; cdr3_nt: TGTGCCAGCAGCCCCCTGGGGACTAGCACAGATACGCAGTATTTT
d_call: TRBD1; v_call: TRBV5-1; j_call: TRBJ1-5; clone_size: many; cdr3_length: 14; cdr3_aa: CASTPGTGDQPQHF; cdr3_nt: TGCGCCAGCACTCCCGGGACAGGGGATCAGCCCCAGCATTTT
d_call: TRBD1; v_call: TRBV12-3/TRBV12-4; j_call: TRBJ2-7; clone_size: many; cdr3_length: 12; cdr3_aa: CASSLTGDEQYF; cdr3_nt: TGTGCCAGCAGTTTGACAGGGGACGAGCAGTACTTC
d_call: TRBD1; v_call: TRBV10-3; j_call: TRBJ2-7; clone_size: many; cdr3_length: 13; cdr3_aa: CAIRDRGIDEQYF; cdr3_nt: TGTGCCATCAGGGACAGGGGAATCGACGAGCAGTACTTC
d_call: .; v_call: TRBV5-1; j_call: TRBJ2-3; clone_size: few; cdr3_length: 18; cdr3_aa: CASSPADGHGVSTDTQYF; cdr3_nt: TGCGCCAGCAGCCCGGCAGACGGACACGGGGTTAGCACAGATACGCAGTATTTT
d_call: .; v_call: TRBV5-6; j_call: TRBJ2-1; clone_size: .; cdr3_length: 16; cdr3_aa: CASSLERTSSYNEQFF; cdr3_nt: TGTGCCAGCAGCTTGGAACGGACGAGCTCCTACAATGAGCAGTTCTTC
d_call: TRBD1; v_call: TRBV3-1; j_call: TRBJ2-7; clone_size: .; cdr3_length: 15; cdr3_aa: CASSQRRQGVGEQYF; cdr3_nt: TGTGCCAGCAGTCAGAGACGACAGGGGGTCGGCGAGCAGTACTTC
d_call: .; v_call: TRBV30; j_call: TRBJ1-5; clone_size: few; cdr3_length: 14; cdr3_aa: CAWSVTRGNQPQHF; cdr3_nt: TGTGCCTGGAGTGTGACCAGGGGCAATCAGCCCCAGCATTTT
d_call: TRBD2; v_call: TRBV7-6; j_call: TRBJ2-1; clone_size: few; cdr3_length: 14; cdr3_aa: CASSFDLAGNEQFF; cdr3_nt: TGTGCCAGCAGCTTTGATCTAGCGGGCAATGAGCAGTTCTTC
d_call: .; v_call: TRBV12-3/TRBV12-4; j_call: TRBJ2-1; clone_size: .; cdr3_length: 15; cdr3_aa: CASSRTEGDYNEQFF; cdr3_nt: TGTGCCAGCAGTCGGACAGAGGGAGACTACAATGAGCAGTTCTTC
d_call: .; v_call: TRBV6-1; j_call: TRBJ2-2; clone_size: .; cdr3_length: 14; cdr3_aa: CASRGLVYNGELFF; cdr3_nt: TGTGCCAGCAGGGGGTTGGTGTATAACGGGGAGCTGTTTTTT